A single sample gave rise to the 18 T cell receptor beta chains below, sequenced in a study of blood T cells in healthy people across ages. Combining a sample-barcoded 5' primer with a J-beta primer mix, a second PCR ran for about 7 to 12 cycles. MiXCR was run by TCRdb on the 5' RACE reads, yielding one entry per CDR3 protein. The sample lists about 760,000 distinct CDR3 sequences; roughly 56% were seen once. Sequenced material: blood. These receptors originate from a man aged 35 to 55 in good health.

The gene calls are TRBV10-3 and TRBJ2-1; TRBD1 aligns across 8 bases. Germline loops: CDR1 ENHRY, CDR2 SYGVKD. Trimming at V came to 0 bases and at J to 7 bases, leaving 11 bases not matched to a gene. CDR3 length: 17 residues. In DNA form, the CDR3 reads TGTGCCATCAGTGAGTCTTCAGGTCAGGGGGCAACAAATGAGCAGTTCTTC. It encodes CAISESSGQGATNEQFF.

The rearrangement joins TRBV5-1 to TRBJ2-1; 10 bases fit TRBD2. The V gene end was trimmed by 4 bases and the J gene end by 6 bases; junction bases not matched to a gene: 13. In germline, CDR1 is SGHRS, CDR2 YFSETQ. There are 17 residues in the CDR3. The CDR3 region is CASSLRRGLAGANEQFF. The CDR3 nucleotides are TGCGCCAGCAGCCTAAGGCGAGGGCTAGCGGGAGCCAATGAGCAGTTCTTC.

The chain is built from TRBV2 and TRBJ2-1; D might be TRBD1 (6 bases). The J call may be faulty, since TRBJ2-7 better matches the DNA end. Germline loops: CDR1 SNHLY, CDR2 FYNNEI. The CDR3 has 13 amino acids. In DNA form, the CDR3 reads TGTGCCAGCCAACGATACGGGGACAATGAGCAGTACTTC. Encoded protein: CASQRYGDNEQYF.

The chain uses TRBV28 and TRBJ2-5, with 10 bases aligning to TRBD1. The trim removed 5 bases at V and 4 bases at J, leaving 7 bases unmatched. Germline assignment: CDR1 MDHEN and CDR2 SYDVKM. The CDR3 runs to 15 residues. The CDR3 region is CASSGAGQGIETQYF. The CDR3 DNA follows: TGTGCCAGCAGTGGGGCGGGACAGGGGATAGAGACCCAGTACTTC. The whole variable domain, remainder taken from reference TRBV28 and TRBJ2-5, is DVKVTQSSRYLVKRTGEKVFLECVQDMDHENMFWYRQDPGLGLRLIYFSYDVKMKEKGDIPEGYSVSREKKERFSLILESASTNQTSMYLCASSGAGQGIETQYFGPGTRLLVL.

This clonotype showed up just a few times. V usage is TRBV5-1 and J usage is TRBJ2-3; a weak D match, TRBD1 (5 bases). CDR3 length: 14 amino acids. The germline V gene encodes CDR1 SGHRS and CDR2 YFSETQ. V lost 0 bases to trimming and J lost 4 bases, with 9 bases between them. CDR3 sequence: CASSLGQIADTQYF. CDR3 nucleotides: TGCGCCAGCAGCTTGGGACAGATCGCAGATACGCAGTATTTT.

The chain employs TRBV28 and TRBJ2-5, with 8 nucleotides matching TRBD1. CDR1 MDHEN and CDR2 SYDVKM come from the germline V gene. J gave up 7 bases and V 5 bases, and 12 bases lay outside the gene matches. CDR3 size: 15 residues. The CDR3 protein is CASSIGQGPWGTQYF. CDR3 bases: TGTGCCAGCAGTATAGGACAGGGCCCGTGGGGGACCCAGTACTTC. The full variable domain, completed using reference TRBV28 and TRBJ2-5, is DVKVTQSSRYLVKRTGEKVFLECVQDMDHENMFWYRQDPGLGLRLIYFSYDVKMKEKGDIPEGYSVSREKKERFSLILESASTNQTSMYLCASSIGQGPWGTQYFGPGTRLLVL.

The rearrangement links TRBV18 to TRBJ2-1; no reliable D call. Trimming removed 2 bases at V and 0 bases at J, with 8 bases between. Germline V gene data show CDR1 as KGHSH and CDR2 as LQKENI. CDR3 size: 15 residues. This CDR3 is CASSPTSSSYNEQFF. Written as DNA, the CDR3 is TGTGCCAGCTCACCAACCAGTAGCTCCTACAATGAGCAGTTCTTC.

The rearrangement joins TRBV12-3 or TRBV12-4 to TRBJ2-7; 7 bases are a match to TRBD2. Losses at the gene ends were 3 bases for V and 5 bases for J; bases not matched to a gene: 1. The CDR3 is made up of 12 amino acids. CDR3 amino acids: CASSFGLDEQYF. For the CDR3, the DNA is TGTGCCAGCAGTTTTGGACTAGACGAGCAGTACTTC.

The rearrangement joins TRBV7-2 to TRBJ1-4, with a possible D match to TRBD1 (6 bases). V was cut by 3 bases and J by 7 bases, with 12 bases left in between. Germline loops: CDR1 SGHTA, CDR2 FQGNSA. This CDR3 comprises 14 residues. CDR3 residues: CASSFRGRPEKLFF. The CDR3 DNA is TGTGCCAGCAGCTTTCGGGGGCGCCCTGAAAAACTGTTTTTT.

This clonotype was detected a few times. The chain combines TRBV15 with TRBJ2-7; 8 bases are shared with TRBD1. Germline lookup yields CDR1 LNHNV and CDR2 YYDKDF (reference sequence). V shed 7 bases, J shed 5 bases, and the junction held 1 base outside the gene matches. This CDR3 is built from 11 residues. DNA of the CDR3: TGTGCCACCACACAGGGGGACGAGCAGTACTTC. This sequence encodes CATTQGDEQYF.

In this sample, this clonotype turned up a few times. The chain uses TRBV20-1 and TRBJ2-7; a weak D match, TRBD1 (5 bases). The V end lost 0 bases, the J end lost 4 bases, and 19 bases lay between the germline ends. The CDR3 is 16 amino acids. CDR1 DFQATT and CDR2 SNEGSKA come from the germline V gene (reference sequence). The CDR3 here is CSARDSGRASRYEQYF. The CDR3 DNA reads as TGCAGTGCTAGAGATTCGGGCAGGGCGAGTAGGTACGAGCAGTACTTC.

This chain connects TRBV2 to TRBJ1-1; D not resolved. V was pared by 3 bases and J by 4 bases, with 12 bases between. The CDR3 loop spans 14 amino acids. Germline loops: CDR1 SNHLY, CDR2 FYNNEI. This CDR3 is CASSDAGGGTEAFF. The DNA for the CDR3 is TGTGCCAGCAGTGATGCGGGTGGAGGCACTGAAGCTTTCTTT.

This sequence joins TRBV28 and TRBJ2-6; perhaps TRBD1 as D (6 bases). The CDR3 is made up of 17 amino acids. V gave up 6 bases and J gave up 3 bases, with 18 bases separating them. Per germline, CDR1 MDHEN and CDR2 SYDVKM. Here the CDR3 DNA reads TGTGCCAGCAGCTTGGGGGCGGGTGTAGGTGGGGCCAACGTCCTGACTTTC. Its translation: CASSLGAGVGGANVLTF.

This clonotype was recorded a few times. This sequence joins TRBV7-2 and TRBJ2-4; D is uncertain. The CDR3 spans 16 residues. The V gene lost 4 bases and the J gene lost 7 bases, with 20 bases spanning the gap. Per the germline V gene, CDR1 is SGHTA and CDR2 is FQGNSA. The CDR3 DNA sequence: TGTGCCAGCAGCTCCTCGACGGCTTACCAAAGGAACATTCAGTACTTC. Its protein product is CASSSSTAYQRNIQYF.

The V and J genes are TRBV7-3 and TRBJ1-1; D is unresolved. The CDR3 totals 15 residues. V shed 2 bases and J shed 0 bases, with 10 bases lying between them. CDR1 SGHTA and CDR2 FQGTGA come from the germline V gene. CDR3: CASSLWPTVNTEAFF. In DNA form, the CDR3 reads TGTGCCAGCAGCTTATGGCCAACCGTGAACACTGAAGCTTTCTTT.

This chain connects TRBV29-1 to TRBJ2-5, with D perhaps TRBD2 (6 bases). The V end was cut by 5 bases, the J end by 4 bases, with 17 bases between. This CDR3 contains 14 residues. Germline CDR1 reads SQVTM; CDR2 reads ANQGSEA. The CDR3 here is CSVCPAGPGETQYF. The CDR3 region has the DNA TGCAGCGTTTGCCCGGCGGGGCCCGGAGAGACCCAGTACTTC.

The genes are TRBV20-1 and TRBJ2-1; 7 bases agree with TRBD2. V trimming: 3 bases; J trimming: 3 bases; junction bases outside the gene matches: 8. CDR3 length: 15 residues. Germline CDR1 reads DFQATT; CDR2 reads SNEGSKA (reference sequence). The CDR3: CSARAETGGYNEQFF. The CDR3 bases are TGCAGTGCTAGGGCGGAGACGGGGGGCTACAATGAGCAGTTCTTC.

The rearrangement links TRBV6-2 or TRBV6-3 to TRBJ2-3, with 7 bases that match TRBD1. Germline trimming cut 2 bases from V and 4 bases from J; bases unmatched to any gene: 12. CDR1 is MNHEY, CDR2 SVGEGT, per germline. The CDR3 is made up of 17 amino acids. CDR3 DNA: TGTGCCAGCAGTTACAGTGGGCGGACAGGAAGAGCAGATACGCAGTATTTT. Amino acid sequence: CASSYSGRTGRADTQYF.